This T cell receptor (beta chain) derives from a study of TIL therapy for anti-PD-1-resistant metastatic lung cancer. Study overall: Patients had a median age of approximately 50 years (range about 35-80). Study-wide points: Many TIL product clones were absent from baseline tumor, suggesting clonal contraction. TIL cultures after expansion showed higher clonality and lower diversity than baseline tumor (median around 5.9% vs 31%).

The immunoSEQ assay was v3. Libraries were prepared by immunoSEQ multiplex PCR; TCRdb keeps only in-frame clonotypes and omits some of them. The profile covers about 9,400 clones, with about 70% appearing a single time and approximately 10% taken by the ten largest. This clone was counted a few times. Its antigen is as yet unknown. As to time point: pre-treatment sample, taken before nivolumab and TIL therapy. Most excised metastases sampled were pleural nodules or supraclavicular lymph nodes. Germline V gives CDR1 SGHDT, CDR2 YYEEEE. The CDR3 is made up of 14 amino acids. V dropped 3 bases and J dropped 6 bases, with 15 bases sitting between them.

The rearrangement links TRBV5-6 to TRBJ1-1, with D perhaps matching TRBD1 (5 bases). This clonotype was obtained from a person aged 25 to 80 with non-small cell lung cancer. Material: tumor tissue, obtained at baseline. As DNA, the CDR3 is TGTGCCAGCAGCTACCAGACAGCCCCCGCTGAAGCTTTCTTT. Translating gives CASSYQTAPAEAFF.